This TCR beta chain was observed in a study of T-cell memory formation after mild COVID-19. The CDR3 has 14 residues. The V gene's germline CDR1 is SGHRS and CDR2 YFSETQ. Trimming left V 1 base short and J 6 bases short, with 11 bases between. TCRdb reprocessed the 5' RACE reads via MiXCR and lists one record per CDR3 protein. The table shows about 560,000 distinct CDR3 sequences, with roughly 18% occurring only once. The receptor was isolated from an adult woman who had mild COVID-19 (a few samples of this study predate the infection). Cell type and time point are not known. V and J are TRBV5-1 and TRBJ2-1; D might be TRBD2 (6 bases). The material sequenced was PBMCs or a T cell subset sorted from them (not recorded which). CDR3 amino acids: CASSLRLGGNEQFF. The CDR3 DNA is TGCGCCAGCAGCTTGCGACTAGGTGGCAATGAGCAGTTCTTC.